What follows are 9 T cell receptor beta chains derived from one specimen sequenced in a study of blood T cell repertoires in COVID-19. Method: immunoSEQ multiplex PCR; TCRdb's copy keeps in-frame clones and lacks some. The sample holds approximately 150,000 clones, less than 90% seen once. The sample was peripheral blood. Receptor source: a human donor with COVID-19, enrolled during active disease. The donor label of this sample is uncertain.

The CDR3 DNA reads TGTGCCTGGAGTCTGTGGGGCGGGGCCAACGTCCTGACTTTC. Translating it yields CAWSLWGGANVLTF. This chain uses TRBV30 with TRBJ2-6; perhaps TRBD1 as D (5 bases). Germline lookup yields CDR1 GTSNPN and CDR2 SVGIG (reference sequence). The CDR3 length is 14 residues. Trimming pared 2 bases from V and 4 bases from J, leaving 9 bases between.

The chain is built from TRBV7-6 and TRBJ2-5; D unresolved. This CDR3 is built from 14 residues. Trimming cost V 1 base and J 3 bases, with 9 bases left between them. The germline gives CDR1 SGHVS, CDR2 FNYEAQ. DNA for the CDR3: TGTGCCAGCAGCTTAGATGTCGGAGAAGAGACCCAGTACTTC. As protein: CASSLDVGEETQYF.

The chain combines TRBV28 with TRBJ1-2; possible D gene TRBD1, 6 bases. This CDR3 has 14 residues. Germline V gene data show CDR1 as MDHEN and CDR2 as SYDVKM. Trimming removed 6 bases at V and 4 bases at J, with 15 bases between. The CDR3 sequence: CASREGRTAYGYTF. The CDR3 nucleotides read TGTGCCAGCAGAGAGGGACGGACAGCCTATGGCTACACCTTC.

The gene calls are TRBV27 and TRBJ2-1, with D possibly TRBD1 on 5 matching bases. This CDR3 comprises 15 residues. Germline V CDR1 and CDR2: MNHEY, SMNVEV (reference sequence). V lost 2 bases to trimming and J lost 3 bases, with 11 bases between them. The CDR3 is CASSLRGPNYNEQFF. CDR3 in DNA: TGTGCCAGCAGTTTAAGGGGTCCGAACTACAATGAGCAGTTCTTC.

The V gene is TRBV6-5, the J gene TRBJ1-2; 8 bases agree with TRBD1. Germline V gives CDR1 MNHEY, CDR2 SVGAGI. This CDR3 spans 14 amino acids. The trim removed 2 bases at V and 8 bases at J, leaving 7 bases unmatched. CDR3: CASSYLSDRDGYTF. In DNA form, the CDR3 reads TGTGCCAGCAGTTACCTATCGGACAGGGACGGCTACACCTTC.

This chain links TRBV30 with TRBJ1-4; D call uncertain. Trimming pared 8 bases from V and 13 bases from J, leaving 14 bases between. Germline assignment: CDR1 GTSNPN and CDR2 SVGIG (reference sequence). The length of the CDR3 is 10 residues. CDR3 sequence reads: CALYEGLLFF. CDR3 in DNA: TGTGCCCTCTATGAGGGCCTACTGTTTTTT.

The chain recombines TRBV18 with TRBJ2-7; D is possibly TRBD1 (5 bases). V shed 2 bases and J shed 0 bases, with 8 bases lying between them. Germline CDR1 KGHSH, CDR2 LQKENI. The CDR3 is 14 amino acids. CDR3 amino acids: CASSPKQGSYEQYF. For the CDR3, the DNA is TGTGCCAGCTCACCAAAGCAGGGCTCCTACGAGCAGTACTTC.

The CDR3 DNA reads as TGCGCCAGCAGCTGGGGGACAGGATCCGCGACCGAGCAGTACTTC. Its translation is CASSWGTGSATEQYF. The chain has TRBV5-1 and TRBJ2-7; 8 bases agree with TRBD1. Germline values: CDR1 SGHRS, CDR2 YFSETQ. Trimming at V came to 3 bases and at J to 6 bases, leaving 11 bases not matched to a gene. This CDR3 region has 15 residues.

This rearrangement joins TRBV27 to TRBJ1-2; 10 nucleotides align to TRBD1. The CDR3 has 14 amino acids. Germline trimming cut 7 bases from V and 4 bases from J; bases unmatched to any gene: 6. Looked up from germline, CDR1 is MNHEY and CDR2 is SMNVEV (reference sequence). Here the CDR3 reads CASMRQGAGYGYTF. The CDR3 nucleotides read TGTGCCAGCATGAGACAGGGGGCCGGCTATGGCTACACCTTC.